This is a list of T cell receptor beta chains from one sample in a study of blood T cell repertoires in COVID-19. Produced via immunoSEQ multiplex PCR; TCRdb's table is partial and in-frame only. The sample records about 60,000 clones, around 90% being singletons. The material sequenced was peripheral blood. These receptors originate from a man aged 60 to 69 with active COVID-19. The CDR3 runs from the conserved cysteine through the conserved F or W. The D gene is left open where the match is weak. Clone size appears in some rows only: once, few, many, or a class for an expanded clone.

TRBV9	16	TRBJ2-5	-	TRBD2	TGTGCCAGCAGCGCGGCTAGCGGGGGGGCTTATGAGACCCAGTACTTC	CASSAASGGAYETQYF
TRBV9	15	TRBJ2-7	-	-	TGTGCCAGCAGCGTAGGTAGCGTAAGCTCCTACGAGCAGTACTTC	CASSVGSVSSYEQYF
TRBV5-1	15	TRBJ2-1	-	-	TGCGCCAGCAGCTTGACGGCGGGCGTCTACAATGAGCAGTTCTTC	CASSLTAGVYNEQFF
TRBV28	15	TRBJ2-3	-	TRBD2	TGTGCCAGCAGTCAAGCGGGGGTATTCACAGATACGCAGTATTTT	CASSQAGVFTDTQYF
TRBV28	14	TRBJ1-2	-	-	TGTGCCAGCAGGCCTCCGAGATTGAACTATGGCTACACCTTC	CASRPPRLNYGYTF
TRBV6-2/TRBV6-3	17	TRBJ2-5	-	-	TGTGCCAGCAGTCTCCGACCCGGCAGGGTAATAGGAGAGACCCAGTACTTC	CASSLRPGRVIGETQYF
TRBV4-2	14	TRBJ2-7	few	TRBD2	TGTGCCAGCAGCCCCAGGCGGGGGGAATACGAGCAGTACTTC	CASSPRRGEYEQYF
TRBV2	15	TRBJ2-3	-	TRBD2	TGTGCCAGCAGTGATAGGCTAGCGGGGTCAGATACGCAGTATTTT	CASSDRLAGSDTQYF
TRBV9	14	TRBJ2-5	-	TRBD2	TGTGCCAGCAGCGTAGAGGCTAGCGGGTTGGCCCAGTACTTC	CASSVEASGLAQYF
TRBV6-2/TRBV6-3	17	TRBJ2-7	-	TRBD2	TGTGCCAGCAGTTACCCTAAAGCGGGGCATCCCTCCTACGAGCAGTACTTC	CASSYPKAGHPSYEQYF
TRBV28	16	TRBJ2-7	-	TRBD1	TGTGCCAGCAGTTCTCCCCAGGGGGCACTTAAGGGAGAGCAGTACTTC	CASSSPQGALKGEQYF
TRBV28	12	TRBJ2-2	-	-	TGTGCCAGCACCAGACGAGGGTGGGAGCTGTTTTTT	CASTRRGWELFF
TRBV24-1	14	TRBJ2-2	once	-	TGTGCCACCAGCGCCCTCCGACAGACCGGGGAGCTGTTTTTT	CATSALRQTGELFF
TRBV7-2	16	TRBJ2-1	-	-	TGTGCCAGCAGCTTCCTCCTAGAATTCGGCTACAATGAGCAGTTCTTC	CASSFLLEFGYNEQFF
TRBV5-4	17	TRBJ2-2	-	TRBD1	TGTGCCAGCAGCCCCGGGAGGGGGACAGGGGGCACCGGGGAGCTGTTTTTT	CASSPGRGTGGTGELFF
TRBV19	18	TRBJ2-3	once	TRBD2	TGTGCCAGTAGTCCCCGGACTAGCGGGAGGGACCGATCTGATACGCAGTATTTT	CASSPRTSGRDRSDTQYF
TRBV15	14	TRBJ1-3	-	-	TGTGCCACCAGCAGGCGGACTTCTGGAAACACCATATATTTT	CATSRRTSGNTIYF
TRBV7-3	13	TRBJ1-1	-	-	TGTGCCAGCAGCTCGCAGGAGGGCACTGAAGCTTTCTTT	CASSSQEGTEAFF
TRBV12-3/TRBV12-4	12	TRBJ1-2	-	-	TGTGCCAGCAGTTCGACAGCTTATGGCTACACCTTC	CASSSTAYGYTF
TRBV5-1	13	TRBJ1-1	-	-	TGCGCCAGCAGCTATGTCCCCACAGGGCAAGCTTTCTTT	CASSYVPTGQAFF
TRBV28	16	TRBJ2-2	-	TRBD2	TGTGCCAGCACCCCTCTAGCGGGAGGTACTTTCGGGGAGCTGTTTTTT	CASTPLAGGTFGELFF
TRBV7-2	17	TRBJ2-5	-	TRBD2	TGTGCCAGCAGCTTCGGACTAGCGGGGCTGTACCAAGAGACCCAGTACTTC	CASSFGLAGLYQETQYF
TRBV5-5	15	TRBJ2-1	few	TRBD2	TGTGCCAGCAGCCCGGTAGCGGGAGGTTACAATGAGCAGTTCTTC	CASSPVAGGYNEQFF
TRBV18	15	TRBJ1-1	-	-	TGTGCCAGCTCACTCAGCCCGGGACAAGTTTTGAGAGCTTTCTTT	CASSLSPGQVLRAFF
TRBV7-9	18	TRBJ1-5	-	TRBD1	TGTGCCAGCAGCTTCAGGCCTAACCGGGACAGGGGGGATCAGCCCCAGCATTTT	CASSFRPNRDRGDQPQHF
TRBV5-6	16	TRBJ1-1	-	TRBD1	TGTGCCAGCAGCTTGGTGGGACAGGGAATCATCACTGAAGCTTTCTTT	CASSLVGQGIITEAFF
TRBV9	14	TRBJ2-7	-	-	TGTGCCAGCAGCGTAGTAGCGGCCTCCTACGAGCAGTACTTC	CASSVVAASYEQYF
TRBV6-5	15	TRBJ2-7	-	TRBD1	TGTGCCAGCAGTTACCCGACAGGGGGAAGGTACGAGCAGTACTTC	CASSYPTGGRYEQYF
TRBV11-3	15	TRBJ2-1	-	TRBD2	TGTGCCAGCAGCCGTAGCGGGAACATTAACAATGAGCAGTTCTTC	CASSRSGNINNEQFF
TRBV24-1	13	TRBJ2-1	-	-	TGTGCCACCAGTGATCCCAGGGTCAATGAGCAGTTCTTC	CATSDPRVNEQFF
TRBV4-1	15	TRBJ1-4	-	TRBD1	TGCGCCAGCAGCCAAGCGGACAGGGTGGAAGAAAAACTGTTTTTT	CASSQADRVEEKLFF